What follows describes a single TCR beta chain. The sample originates from a study of cytomegalovirus exposure and HLA in healthy donors. Primers for the PCR totalled 60 Vbeta and 13 Jbeta. Assay: immunoSEQ multiplex PCR; the TCRdb copy retains only in-frame clones and omits some. The repertoire consists of more than 110,000 clones, with roughly 82% occurring once and the leading ten covering 6.5% to 9%. CDR1 is MNHEY and CDR2 is SVGAGI in the germline V gene. The CDR3 totals 14 residues. V dropped 2 bases and J dropped 4; count of bases not matched to a gene: 5. The source material was PBMCs. The gene calls are TRBV6-5 and TRBJ2-7; 7 positions match TRBD1. This TCR was sampled from a man under 40 in good health and CMV-seronegative. The CDR3 DNA follows: TGTGCCAGCAGTTACAAAGGGGGCGATTACGAGCAGTACTTC. Its translation: CASSYKGGDYEQYF.